This T cell receptor beta chain was sequenced during a study of regulatory T cells in long-lasting Graves disease. Findings and caveats of the study: The researchers studied only peripheral blood, not thyroid tissue. Persistent cases favored TRBV28, TRBJ1-2 and TRBJ2-5.

This clonotype was counted at least ten times. Its antigen remains unknown. Between the trimmed V and J ends, which lost 5 bases and 6 bases, there was a span of 13 bases. The CDR3 totals 13 residues. Arm-PCR of CDR3 regions and iRepertoire HTBI primers were used to build TCR beta libraries. TCRdb re-called the multiplex PCR reads with MiXCR, one entry per CDR3 protein. The sample yields 250,000 to 400,000 distinct CDR3 sequences, 18% seen once. Time point noted: newly diagnosed GD, antithyroid drugs for less than 3 months. Construction of the TCR library relied on RNA isolated from PBMCs. Sequenced material: peripheral blood mononuclear cells (PBMCs), taken at new diagnosis, from a patient treated with antithyroid drugs. The receptor comes from a female donor with Graves disease. The rearrangement uses TRBV12-3 or TRBV12-4 and TRBJ1-2; D may be TRBD1 (5 bases). CDR3 amino acids: CASSLRGGDGYTF. In nucleotides, the CDR3 is TGTGCCAGCAGTCTTAGGGGAGGGGATGGCTACACCTTC.